A single sample is the source of the 13 T cell receptor beta chains below, sequenced in a study of sequential checkpoint blockade in melanoma. Measured with immunoSEQ multiplex PCR; TCRdb has only the in-frame clones, and not every one. The sample includes roughly 30,000 clones, 70% to 90% of them seen just once. Treatment indicated: randomized to nivolumab then ipilimumab (arm A) or the reverse (arm B). The input for sequencing was CD8+ T cells sorted from blood (inferred from file names), taken from a patient given nivolumab and ipilimumab in sequence. The receptors originated from a human donor with melanoma.

CDR3 in amino acids: CASKEIGTSGSSDTQYF. In DNA, the CDR3 is TGCGCCAGCAAAGAGATTGGGACTAGCGGGAGTTCAGATACGCAGTATTTT. The genes are TRBV10-1 and TRBJ2-3; 14 bases map to TRBD2. Germline-derived CDR1 and CDR2 are WNHNN and SYGVQD (reference sequence). With 7 bases clipped from V and 4 bases from J, the junction kept 10 bases outside the gene matches. There are 17 residues in the CDR3.

The chain is built from TRBV9 and TRBJ2-5; D remains unclear. The V end lost 5 bases, the J end lost 4 bases, and 15 bases lay between the germline ends. Germline V CDR1 and CDR2: SGDLS, YYNGEE. This CDR3 is 14 amino acids long. This CDR3 is CASREPWVGETQYF. The CDR3 DNA reads TGTGCCAGCAGGGAGCCCTGGGTGGGAGAGACCCAGTACTTC.

V is TRBV4-1 and J is TRBJ1-2; 7 bases fit TRBD1. The CDR3 sequence is 14 residues long. Unmatched junction bases numbered 4, after V lost 2 bases and J lost 4 bases. CDR1 MGHRA and CDR2 YSYEKL come from the germline V gene. CDR3 in amino acids: CASSQRTGVYGYTF. CDR3 sequence (DNA): TGCGCCAGCAGCCAACGTACAGGGGTCTATGGCTACACCTTC.

The chain links TRBV19 to TRBJ1-1; the D gene is possibly TRBD1 (5 bases). The ends were cut back, 3 bases at V and 6 bases at J, with 17 bases in the middle. Germline V gene lookup returns CDR1 LNHDA and CDR2 SQIVND (reference sequence). CDR3 length equals 15 residues. Written as DNA, the CDR3 is TGTGCCAGTAGTATGATGGTTGGTGCAGGGTCTGAAGCTTTCTTT. This codes for CASSMMVGAGSEAFF.

The chain links TRBV6-5 to TRBJ2-7, with no clear D. The CDR3 spans 14 residues. V lost 5 bases, J lost 4 bases, and 15 bases lay in between. The V gene's germline CDR1 is MNHEY and CDR2 SVGAGI. CDR3 sequence: CASSTTGLGYEQYF. The CDR3 DNA follows: TGTGCCAGCAGTACGACGGGTTTAGGATACGAGCAGTACTTC.

The chain recombines TRBV6-1 with TRBJ2-1; D call uncertain. V lost 5 bases, J lost 4 bases, and 9 bases lay in between. The CDR3 spans 13 residues. Germline assignment: CDR1 MNHNS and CDR2 SASEGT. CDR3 in DNA: TGTGCCAGCAGTAACACCCCTTACAATGAGCAGTTCTTC. This sequence encodes CASSNTPYNEQFF.

The J gene is TRBJ2-1, the V gene TRBV7-2, with D perhaps assigned TRBD1 or TRBD2 (5 bases each). The CDR3 has 15 amino acids. CDR1 and CDR2 from the germline V gene are SGHTA and FQGNSA. V dropped 10 bases and J dropped 0 bases, with 16 bases sitting between them. CDR3 DNA: TGTGCCACCAGGGACCGAACTAGCTCCTACAATGAGCAGTTCTTC. This encodes CATRDRTSSYNEQFF. Looking up the rest from reference TRBV7-2 and TRBJ2-1 gives the full variable domain: GAGVSQSPSNKVTEKGKDVELRCDPISGHTALYWYRQSLGQGLEFLIYFQGNSAPDKSGLPSDRFSAERTGGSVSTLTIQRTQQEDSAVYLCATRDRTSSYNEQFFGPGTRLTVL.

The gene calls are TRBV13 and TRBJ2-7; D uncertain. CDR1 is PRHDT, CDR2 FYEKMQ, per germline (reference sequence). This CDR3 contains 12 residues. The V and J ends lost 1 base and 4 bases respectively, with 5 bases between them. The CDR3 protein is CASSLDGYEQYF. Here the CDR3 DNA reads TGTGCCAGCAGCTTAGACGGTTACGAGCAGTACTTC.

This chain uses TRBV19 with TRBJ2-1, with TRBD1 matching over 9 bases. Germline V lookup: CDR1 LNHDA, CDR2 SQIVND (reference sequence). V shed 7 bases, J shed 10 bases, and the junction held 11 bases outside the gene matches. This CDR3 region has 14 residues. The CDR3 protein is CASIGTGWSVEQFF. The CDR3 region has the DNA TGTGCCAGTATCGGGACAGGGTGGTCTGTGGAGCAGTTCTTC.

The CDR3 nucleotides are TGCAGCGCCTGGACAGGGATGGGTCAGCCCCAGCATTTT. It yields the protein CSAWTGMGQPQHF. The chain has TRBV29-1 and TRBJ1-5; TRBD1 matches at 8 bases. CDR3 length equals 13 residues. The V and J ends lost 7 bases and 6 bases, in that order; junction bases with no gene match: 8. In germline, CDR1 is SQVTM, CDR2 ANQGSEA.

This sequence joins TRBV21-1 and TRBJ2-7; TRBD1, the table's D call, lacks a check against the DNA. TRBV21-1 is a pseudogene locus. CDR3 length: 17 amino acids. The CDR3 DNA sequence: TGTGCCAGCAGCAAGGATAATTTACAGGGTTTTTCCTACGAGCAGTACTTC. It yields the protein CASSKDNLQGFSYEQYF.

The genes are TRBV27 and TRBJ2-5; a possible D gene is TRBD2 (5 bases). There are 16 residues in the CDR3. CDR1 is MNHEY, CDR2 SMNVEV, per germline (reference sequence). V shed 0 bases and J shed 1 base, with 12 bases lying between them. CDR3 in DNA: TGTGCCAGCAGTTTATCGCCGGGGAGCGGCCAAGAGACCCAGTACTTC. Its protein is CASSLSPGSGQETQYF.

The chain uses TRBV14 and TRBJ1-1; no clear D gene. CDR1 is SGHDN, CDR2 FVKESK, per germline. The CDR3 extends over 13 amino acids. V shed 4 bases and J shed 9 bases, with 15 bases lying between them. The CDR3 nucleotides read TGTGCCAGCAGCCTGCGAGGAAGGCGACAAGCTTTCTTT. As protein: CASSLRGRRQAFF.